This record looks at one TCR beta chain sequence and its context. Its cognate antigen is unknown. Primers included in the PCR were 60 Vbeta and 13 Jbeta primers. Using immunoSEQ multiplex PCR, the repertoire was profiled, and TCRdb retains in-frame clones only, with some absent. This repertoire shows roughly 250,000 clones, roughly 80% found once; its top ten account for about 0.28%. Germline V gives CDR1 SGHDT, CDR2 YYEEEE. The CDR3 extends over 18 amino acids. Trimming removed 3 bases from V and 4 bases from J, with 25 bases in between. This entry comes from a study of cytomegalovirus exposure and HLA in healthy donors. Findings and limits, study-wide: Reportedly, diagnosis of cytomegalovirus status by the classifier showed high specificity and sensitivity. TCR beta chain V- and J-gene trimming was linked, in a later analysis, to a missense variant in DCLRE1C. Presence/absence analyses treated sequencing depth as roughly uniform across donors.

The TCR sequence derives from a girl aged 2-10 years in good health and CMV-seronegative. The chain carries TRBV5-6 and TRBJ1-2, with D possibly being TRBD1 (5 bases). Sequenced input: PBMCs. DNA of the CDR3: TGTGCCAGCAGCTATAGACATAGCAGGGCCCCCGGCTTCTATGGCTACACCTTC. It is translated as CASSYRHSRAPGFYGYTF. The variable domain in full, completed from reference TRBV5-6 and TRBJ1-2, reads DAGVTQSPTHLIKTRGQQVTLRCSPKSGHDTVSWYQQALGQGPQFIFQYYEEEERQRGNFPDRFSGHQFPNYSSELNVNALLLGDSALYLCASSYRHSRAPGFYGYTFGSGTRLTVV.